A single sample gave rise to the 20 T cell receptor beta chains below, sequenced in a study of T cell changes during pregnancy in multiple sclerosis. Repertoires were generated with immunoSEQ multiplex PCR, while TCRdb's copy carries only in-frame clones and drops some. The table has more than 90,000 clones, 92% seen once. Sample: peripheral blood, taken in the first trimester of pregnancy. The receptors derive from a female donor with multiple sclerosis, enrolled in a pregnancy study.

The DNA for the CDR3 is TGCGCCAGCAGCTTGGGTGGGACAGGCCTCTTTGGCTACACCTTC. Protein: CASSLGGTGLFGYTF. The V and J genes are TRBV5-1 and TRBJ1-2; TRBD1 matches 8 bases. CDR1 is SGHRS and CDR2 is YFSETQ in the germline V gene. The V and J ends lost 0 bases and 7 bases, in that order; junction bases with no gene match: 8. This CDR3 is built from 15 residues.

The rearrangement joins TRBV7-6 to TRBJ2-3; TRBD2 might be the D (6 bases). V was trimmed by 1 base and J by 5 bases, leaving 13 bases between them. CDR3 length: 15 residues. CDR1 and CDR2 (germline): SGHVS, FNYEAQ. As DNA, the CDR3 is TGTGCCAGCAGCTTAGGGTCTATCGGGGGAGATACGCAGTATTTT. Protein: CASSLGSIGGDTQYF.

This sequence joins TRBV18 and TRBJ2-7, with 7 bases aligning to TRBD2. This CDR3 is built from 14 residues. CDR1 KGHSH and CDR2 LQKENI come from the germline V gene. V shed 3 bases, J shed 6 bases, and the junction held 8 bases outside the gene matches. The CDR3 region has the DNA TGTGCCAGCTCACCTTCGGGAGGCTTCTTCGAGCAGTACTTC. Translation gives CASSPSGGFFEQYF. Together with reference TRBV18 and TRBJ2-7, the CDR3 gives the full variable domain: NAGVMQNPRHLVRRRGQEARLRCSPMKGHSHVYWYRQLPEEGLKFMVYLQKENIIDESGMPKERFSAEFPKEGPSILRIQQVVRGDSAAYFCASSPSGGFFEQYFGPGTRLTVT.

J is TRBJ2-1 and V is TRBV19; 8 bases fit TRBD2. In germline, CDR1 is LNHDA, CDR2 SQIVND (reference sequence). V gave up 6 bases and J gave up 6 bases; unmatched junction bases: 10. The CDR3 covers 15 residues. The chain's CDR3 is CASSPPGLVANEQFF. CDR3 sequence (DNA): TGTGCCAGTAGCCCACCGGGACTAGTGGCCAATGAGCAGTTCTTC.

V is TRBV7-9 and J is TRBJ1-3, with a tentative D call TRBD1 (5 bases). Trimming stripped 5 bases from V and 4 bases from J, with 15 bases between. Germline assignment: CDR1 SEHNR and CDR2 FQNEAQ (reference sequence). There are 15 residues in the CDR3. The CDR3 is CASSPTGVAGNTIYF. The CDR3 DNA sequence: TGTGCCAGCAGCCCTACAGGTGTCGCCGGAAACACCATATATTTT. The full variable domain, rest sourced from reference TRBV7-9 and TRBJ1-3, is DTGVSQNPRHKITKRGQNVTFRCDPISEHNRLYWYRQTLGQGPEFLTYFQNEAQLEKSRLLSDRFSAERPKGSFSTLEIQRTEQGDSAMYLCASSPTGVAGNTIYFGEGSWLTVV.

The chain employs TRBV30 and TRBJ2-1; a weak D match, TRBD2 (6 bases). Germline loops: CDR1 GTSNPN, CDR2 SVGIG (reference sequence). The CDR3 is 15 residues long. Trimming removed 8 bases at V and 0 bases at J, with 17 bases between. The CDR3 DNA reads as TGTGCCCGGGGGTCGATGGAATCCTCCTACAATGAGCAGTTCTTC. Translated: CARGSMESSYNEQFF.

The chain carries TRBV2 and TRBJ1-4; D is uncertain. The V gene lost 7 bases and the J gene lost 8 bases, with 14 bases spanning the gap. This CDR3 comprises 13 residues. Germline-derived CDR1 and CDR2 are SNHLY and FYNNEI. The CDR3 region is CASTRGQWEKLFF. Written as DNA, the CDR3 is TGTGCCAGCACCCGAGGGCAGTGGGAAAAACTGTTTTTT.

CDR3 sequence reads: CASSQDRGLAGGPDNEQFF. The CDR3 DNA sequence: TGCGCCAGCAGCCAAGACCGGGGACTAGCGGGAGGGCCTGACAATGAGCAGTTCTTC. This chain joins TRBV4-3 and TRBJ2-1; 16 bases agree with TRBD2. Trimming took 0 bases from V and 5 from J; bases not matched to a gene: 7. Germline lookup yields CDR1 LGHNA and CDR2 YSLEER. CDR3 size: 19 residues.

The chain recombines TRBV6-1 with TRBJ1-2; no definite D call. The V and J ends lost 3 bases and 6 bases respectively, with 11 bases between them. The length of the CDR3 is 13 residues. Germline assignment: CDR1 MNHNS and CDR2 SASEGT. The DNA of the CDR3 is TGTGCCAGCAGTGACGGGGAGTACGATGGCTACACCTTC. Its translation is CASSDGEYDGYTF.

This chain connects TRBV27 to TRBJ1-2, with 9 nucleotides matching TRBD1. CDR3 size: 14 residues. Germline trimming cut 5 bases from V and 5 bases from J; bases unmatched to any gene: 6. Germline values: CDR1 MNHEY, CDR2 SMNVEV (reference sequence). The CDR3 DNA reads TGTGCCAGCAGTCCGGGACAGGGATGGTATGGCTACACCTTC. Its protein product is CASSPGQGWYGYTF.

The chain joins TRBV15 to TRBJ1-4; D ambiguous. CDR1 is LNHNV, CDR2 YYDKDF, per germline (reference sequence). V lost 1 base and J 2 bases, leaving 8 bases between the germline ends. This CDR3 has 15 amino acids. CDR3 loop: CATSRGGGTNEKLFF. CDR3 DNA sequence: TGTGCCACCAGCAGAGGTGGAGGGACTAATGAAAAACTGTTTTTT.

The rearrangement uses TRBV28 and TRBJ1-4; D might be TRBD1 (6 bases). The CDR3 spans 17 residues. Trimming pared 6 bases from V and 1 base from J, leaving 18 bases between. Germline V gene sequence: CDR1 MDHEN, CDR2 SYDVKM. CDR3 sequence (DNA): TGTGCCAGCAGCCGTCCAGGGGAATGGGGAACTAATGAAAAACTGTTTTTT. Protein: CASSRPGEWGTNEKLFF.

V usage is TRBV9 and J usage is TRBJ1-1, with 8 bases fitting TRBD1. The germline CDR1 and CDR2 sequences are SGDLS and YYNGEE. This CDR3 is built from 13 residues. After removal of 0 bases from V and 5 bases from J, the junction contained 0 bases not matched to a gene. The chain's CDR3 is CASSVGQGTEAFF. In nucleotides, the CDR3 is TGTGCCAGCAGCGTAGGACAGGGGACTGAAGCTTTCTTT.

This chain connects TRBV28 to TRBJ2-7; 10 bases agree with TRBD1. This CDR3 spans 15 amino acids. Per the germline V gene, CDR1 is MDHEN and CDR2 is SYDVKM. Germline trimming cut 2 bases from V and 2 bases from J; bases unmatched to any gene: 3. CDR3 DNA sequence: TGTGCCAGCAGTTTACATGGGACAGGGGCCTACGAGCAGTACTTC. Encoded protein: CASSLHGTGAYEQYF.

The gene calls are TRBV5-1 and TRBJ2-3; 8 nucleotides agree with TRBD2. V lost 1 base to trimming and J lost 1 base; unmatched junction nucleotides: 2. CDR1 is SGHRS, CDR2 YFSETQ, per germline. The CDR3 length is 15 residues. The CDR3 here is CASSLTTSGTDTQYF. In DNA, the CDR3 is TGCGCCAGCAGCTTGACGACTAGCGGCACAGATACGCAGTATTTT.

J is TRBJ2-7 and V is TRBV27; D not resolved. Germline loops: CDR1 MNHEY, CDR2 SMNVEV (reference sequence). The CDR3 totals 14 residues. The ends were cut back, 5 bases at V and 1 base at J, with 12 bases in the middle. The DNA for the CDR3 is TGTGCCAGCAGTCCCCTTCAGACATCCTACGAGCAGTACTTC. It specifies CASSPLQTSYEQYF.

The V gene is TRBV18, the J gene TRBJ2-5; D ambiguous. The CDR3 has 11 residues. Trimming shortened V by 3 bases and J by 3 bases, and 2 bases separated the two germline ends. Germline V gives CDR1 KGHSH, CDR2 LQKENI. CDR3 region: CASSPKETQYF. In DNA, the CDR3 is TGTGCCAGCTCACCTAAAGAGACCCAGTACTTC.

The CDR3 nucleotides are TGCAGCGTTAACGGGGACAGGGGTTACGAGCAGTACTTC. Residues: CSVNGDRGYEQYF. The gene calls are TRBV29-1 and TRBJ2-7; 10 bases line up with TRBD1. The CDR3 extends over 13 amino acids. The J segment lost 4 bases and the V segment lost 5 bases, leaving 5 bases of the junction unmatched. Germline V gene sequence: CDR1 SQVTM, CDR2 ANQGSEA.

The chain employs TRBV12-1 and TRBJ2-7; the table's D call, TRBD2, has no DNA check behind it. TRBV12-1 is shown as a pseudogene. CDR3 size: 12 residues. The DNA of the CDR3 is TGTGCCAGCAGCCCCTCGGGGGACGAGCAGTACTTC. Translation gives CASSPSGDEQYF.

This sequence joins TRBV7-2 and TRBJ2-5, with D possibly matching TRBD2 (6 bases). The CDR3 spans 15 residues. The V end lost 5 bases, the J end lost 4 bases, and 17 bases lay between the germline ends. The germline CDR1 and CDR2 sequences are SGHTA and FQGNSA. The CDR3 sequence is CASSPGTFSGETQYF. The CDR3 nucleotides are TGTGCCAGCAGCCCCGGGACTTTTTCAGGAGAGACCCAGTACTTC. The complete variable domain, with remaining parts taken from reference TRBV7-2 and TRBJ2-5, reads GAGVSQSPSNKVTEKGKDVELRCDPISGHTALYWYRQSLGQGLEFLIYFQGNSAPDKSGLPSDRFSAERTGGSVSTLTIQRTQQEDSAVYLCASSPGTFSGETQYFGPGTRLLVL.